This passage covers 9 T cell receptor beta chains from one sample sequenced in a study of cytomegalovirus exposure and HLA in healthy donors. Primers included in the PCR were 60 Vbeta and 13 Jbeta primers. The table came from immunoSEQ multiplex PCR; TCRdb's copy has only in-frame clones and leaves some out. Counted here are approximately 74,000 clones, roughly 75% occurring once; the ten biggest clones make up more than 7%. Sequencing was done on a sample of PBMCs. Every receptor here comes from a woman aged 40-49 years in good health and CMV-seronegative.

The chain carries TRBV5-4 and TRBJ2-1, with 14 bases identical to TRBD2. J gave up 5 bases and V 3 bases, and 4 bases lay outside the gene matches. The CDR3 consists of 16 residues. The germline V gene encodes CDR1 SGHNT and CDR2 YYREEE (reference sequence). DNA of the CDR3: TGTGCCAGCAGCTCACCGGGACTAGCGGGGGACAATGAGCAGTTCTTC. Its translation is CASSSPGLAGDNEQFF. Using reference TRBV5-4 and TRBJ2-1 for the parts outside the CDR3, the full variable domain is ETGVTQSPTHLIKTRGQQVTLRCSSQSGHNTVSWYQQALGQGPQFIFQYYREEENGRGNFPPRFSGLQFPNYSSELNVNALELDDSALYLCASSSPGLAGDNEQFFGPGTRLTVL.

The genes are TRBV29-1 and TRBJ1-1; 9 bases fit TRBD1. CDR3 length: 11 amino acids. Germline CDR1 is SQVTM and CDR2 is ANQGSEA. V shed 4 bases, J shed 10 bases, and the junction held 4 bases outside the gene matches. The CDR3 DNA reads as TGCAGCGTTGGAAGACAGGGGGGAGCTTTCTTT. This sequence encodes CSVGRQGGAFF. Using reference TRBV29-1 and TRBJ1-1 for the parts outside the CDR3, the full variable domain is SAVISQKPSRDICQRGTSLTIQCQVDSQVTMMFWYRQQPGQSLTLIATANQGSEATYESGFVIDKFPISRPNLTFSTLTVSNMSPEDSSIYLCSVGRQGGAFFGQGTRLTVV.

This rearrangement joins TRBV5-4 to TRBJ2-7; the match to TRBD1 covers 10 bases. Germline trimming cut 3 bases from V and 0 bases from J; bases unmatched to any gene: 0. Looked up from germline, CDR1 is SGHNT and CDR2 is YYREEE (reference sequence). This CDR3 has 14 residues. DNA for the CDR3: TGTGCCAGCAGCTGGACAGGGGGCTCCTACGAGCAGTACTTC. Protein sequence: CASSWTGGSYEQYF.

V gene TRBV6-1 combines with J gene TRBJ2-1; D call uncertain. V was shortened by 3 bases and J by 6 bases, with 9 bases between the two germline ends. The germline V gene has CDR1 MNHNS and CDR2 SASEGT. The CDR3 is 13 amino acids. The CDR3 coding sequence is TGTGCCAGCAGTGACTGGGCTGTCAATGAGCAGTTCTTC. Translation: CASSDWAVNEQFF.

The chain links TRBV19 to TRBJ1-1; D is unclear. Per the germline V gene, CDR1 is LNHDA and CDR2 is SQIVND (reference sequence). V was pared by 5 bases and J by 7 bases, with 14 bases between. The CDR3 covers 13 residues. The CDR3 loop is CASSWASGNEAFF. The CDR3 coding sequence is TGTGCCAGTAGTTGGGCCTCCGGGAATGAAGCTTTCTTT.

The J gene is TRBJ1-5, the V gene TRBV9, with 8 bases that match TRBD1. The CDR3 consists of 15 residues. Germline V gives CDR1 SGDLS, CDR2 YYNGEE. J was trimmed by 3 bases and V by 0 bases; bases with no gene match: 2. The CDR3 loop reads CASSVGQGINQPQHF. DNA of the CDR3: TGTGCCAGCAGCGTAGGACAGGGGATCAATCAGCCCCAGCATTTT.

This chain links TRBV28 with TRBJ1-5; weak D call: TRBD1 (6 bases). Trimming stripped 7 bases from V and 0 bases from J, with 16 bases between. Germline values: CDR1 MDHEN, CDR2 SYDVKM. The CDR3 is 16 amino acids. The CDR3: CASKSDETGSNQPQHF. Written as DNA, the CDR3 is TGTGCCAGCAAATCAGACGAGACAGGTAGCAATCAGCCCCAGCATTTT.

This clone was seen a handful of times. This chain links TRBV7-3 with TRBJ2-3; D gene unclear. From germline, CDR1 is SGHTA and CDR2 FQGTGA. Trimming pared 2 bases from V and 5 bases from J, leaving 11 bases between. CDR3 length: 14 residues. In nucleotides, the CDR3 is TGTGCCAGCAGCTTAGAGACACCCGAAGATACGCAGTATTTT. As protein: CASSLETPEDTQYF. Combining the CDR3 with reference TRBV7-3 and TRBJ2-3 gives the whole variable domain GAGVSQTPSNKVTEKGKYVELRCDPISGHTALYWYRQSLGQGPEFLIYFQGTGAADDSGLPNDRFFAVRPEGSVSTLKIQRTERGDSAVYLCASSLETPEDTQYFGPGTRLTVL.

This clone was found a few times. The rearrangement links TRBV2 to TRBJ1-2; a possible D gene is TRBD1 (5 bases). Germline lookup yields CDR1 SNHLY and CDR2 FYNNEI. The CDR3 consists of 16 residues. V dropped 7 bases and J dropped 4 bases, with 22 bases sitting between them. In DNA form, the CDR3 reads TGTGCCAGCACCGACCCAGACAGCCTCTTGCTCTATGGCTACACCTTC. Protein: CASTDPDSLLLYGYTF.